The 3 T cell receptor beta chains presented below share a single source sample, sequenced in a study of blood T cells in healthy people across ages. A second roughly 6 to 12 cycle PCR used barcoded and J-beta primers. MiXCR was run by TCRdb on the 5' RACE reads, yielding one entry per CDR3 protein. Found here are hundreds of thousands of distinct CDR3 sequences, around 21% of them singletons; the top ten hold under 4%. Sequencing was carried out using blood. All receptors come from a man in his 70s in good health.

The chain recombines TRBV7-9 with TRBJ2-5, with D perhaps TRBD2 (6 bases). The CDR3 has 15 residues. CDR1 and CDR2 from the germline V gene are SEHNR and FQNEAQ (reference sequence). V was trimmed by 4 bases and J by 5 bases, leaving 17 bases between them. CDR3 region: CASSSAGNIRETQYF. CDR3 bases: TGTGCCAGCAGCTCGGCGGGAAATATCCGGGAGACCCAGTACTTC.

This clonotype is a singleton in its sample. The chain couples TRBV29-1 to TRBJ2-3; 7 nucleotides agree with TRBD2. The CDR3 spans 17 residues. The junction had 16 bases not matched to a gene; V was cut back by 7 bases and J by 0 bases. Germline values: CDR1 SQVTM, CDR2 ANQGSEA. This chain's CDR3 is CSARGREAPESTDTQYF. For the CDR3, the DNA is TGCAGCGCAAGGGGACGGGAGGCCCCCGAGAGCACAGATACGCAGTATTTT.

This chain links TRBV7-2 with TRBJ2-3; no reliable D call. There are 14 residues in the CDR3. Germline loops: CDR1 SGHTA, CDR2 FQGNSA. V lost 0 bases and J lost 4, with 8 bases in between. In DNA, the CDR3 is TGTGCCAGCAGCTTAGCGGGAATGGCAGATACGCAGTATTTT. Residues: CASSLAGMADTQYF.